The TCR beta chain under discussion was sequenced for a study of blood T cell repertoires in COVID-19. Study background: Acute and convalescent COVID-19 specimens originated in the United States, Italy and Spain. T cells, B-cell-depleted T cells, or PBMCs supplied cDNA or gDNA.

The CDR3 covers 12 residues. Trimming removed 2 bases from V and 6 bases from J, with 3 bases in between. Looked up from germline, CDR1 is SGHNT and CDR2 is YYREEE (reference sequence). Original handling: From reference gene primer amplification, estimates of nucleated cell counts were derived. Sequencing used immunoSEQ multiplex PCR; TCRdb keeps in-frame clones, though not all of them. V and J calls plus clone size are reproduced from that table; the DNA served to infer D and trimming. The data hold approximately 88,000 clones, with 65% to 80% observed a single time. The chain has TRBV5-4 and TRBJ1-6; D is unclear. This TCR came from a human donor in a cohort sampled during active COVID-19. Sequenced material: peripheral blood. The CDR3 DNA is TGTGCCAGCAGCTTCGGTAATTCACCCCTCCACTTT. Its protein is CASSFGNSPLHF.